These 21 T cell receptor beta chains were sequenced from one sample in a study of shared clonotypes between healthy human individuals. The repertoire was sequenced with immunoSEQ multiplex PCR; TCRdb's copy has only in-frame clones and lacks some. The sample carries 950,000 to 1,300,000 clones, around 74% recorded once. The sequenced material came from memory CD4+ T cells sorted from blood. The sample's subset: CD45RA-negative fraction. The source of these receptors is a man aged 18 to 29 in good health.

There are many counts of this clone. The chain carries TRBV7-9 and TRBJ2-2; D is ambiguous. With 2 bases removed from V and 5 bases from J, the gap between germline ends came to 9 bases. Germline V gene lookup returns CDR1 SEHNR and CDR2 FQNEAQ (reference sequence). The CDR3 totals 14 residues. CDR3 DNA: TGTGCCAGCAGCTTACGGGTGGAGACCGGGGAGCTGTTTTTT. Protein sequence: CASSLRVETGELFF.

The chain joins TRBV11-2 to TRBJ2-7; no clear D gene. The CDR3 totals 13 residues. V lost 7 bases, J lost 4 bases, and 14 bases lay in between. The germline V gene has CDR1 SGHAT and CDR2 FQNNGV. The CDR3 DNA reads as TGTGCCAGCACCACCCCTCGCCGTTACGAGCAGTACTTC. Amino acids: CASTTPRRYEQYF.

The CDR3 coding sequence is TGTGCCAGTAGTATCGATCGAAGAAACACCATATATTTT. Translated, it gives CASSIDRRNTIYF. The chain couples TRBV19 to TRBJ1-3; D remains unclear. CDR1 and CDR2 from the germline V gene are LNHDA and SQIVND (reference sequence). This CDR3 comprises 13 residues. The V gene lost 3 bases and the J gene lost 5 bases, with 8 bases spanning the gap.

This chain joins TRBV18 and TRBJ1-2, with unresolved D. The CDR3 loop spans 14 amino acids. V dropped 4 bases and J dropped 4 bases, with 13 bases sitting between them. Looked up from germline, CDR1 is KGHSH and CDR2 is LQKENI. The CDR3 region has the DNA TGTGCCAGCTCACAGGACGCGGGGAGCTATGGCTACACCTTC. Translated: CASSQDAGSYGYTF. Together with reference TRBV18 and TRBJ1-2, the CDR3 gives the full variable domain: NAGVMQNPRHLVRRRGQEARLRCSPMKGHSHVYWYRQLPEEGLKFMVYLQKENIIDESGMPKERFSAEFPKEGPSILRIQQVVRGDSAAYFCASSQDAGSYGYTFGSGTRLTVV.

The chain has TRBV21-1 and TRBJ1-1. TRBV21-1 is noted as a pseudogene. The CDR3 is 18 residues long. The CDR3 reads CASTKARSTPRGDTEAFF. Written as DNA, the CDR3 is TGTGCCAGCACAAAAGCCAGGAGTACACCCAGAGGGGACACTGAAGCTTTCTTT.

Notes on this clone: Other DNA sequences in this specimen translate into the identical CDR3. The rearrangement uses TRBV9 and TRBJ2-2; 7 bases are shared with TRBD2. V was pared by 0 bases and J by 2 bases, with 1 base of the junction left unmatched. Per germline, CDR1 SGDLS and CDR2 YYNGEE. This CDR3 comprises 15 residues. The chain's CDR3 is CASSVGGSNTGELFF. The CDR3 DNA reads as TGTGCCAGCAGCGTAGGCGGGAGTAACACCGGGGAGCTGTTTTTT.

The chain joins TRBV10-1 to TRBJ2-3; possibly TRBD1 or TRBD2 for D (6 bases each). The germline gives CDR1 WNHNN, CDR2 SYGVQD (reference sequence). The CDR3 totals 14 residues. Trimming pared 11 bases from V and 3 bases from J, leaving 18 bases between. The CDR3 DNA is TGCGCCGGCTCCAACAGGGAGGAGACAGATACGCAGTATTTT. Residues: CAGSNREETDTQYF.

This chain links TRBV5-3 with TRBJ1-3; D remains unclear. TRBV5-3 is an ORF; its function is uncertain. This CDR3 region has 15 residues. Trimming shortened V by 3 bases and J by 7 bases, and 17 bases separated the two germline ends. The chain's CDR3 is CARSYSAGRSNTIYF. The CDR3 nucleotides read TGTGCCAGAAGCTACTCCGCCGGACGGAGCAACACCATATATTTT.

The table lists this clone with a few counts. The gene calls are TRBV25-1 and TRBJ1-2, with a tentative D call TRBD1 (5 bases). The V end lost 5 bases, the J end lost 0 bases, and 10 bases lay between the germline ends. This CDR3 contains 14 residues. Germline CDR1 is MGHDK and CDR2 is SYGVNS. The CDR3 spells CASSRRGANYGYTF. CDR3 nucleotide sequence: TGTGCCAGCAGTCGTCGAGGGGCTAACTATGGCTACACCTTC.

The chain recombines TRBV28 with TRBJ1-1; no clear D gene. Per germline, CDR1 MDHEN and CDR2 SYDVKM. Trimming left V 6 bases short and J 4 bases short, with 6 bases between. The length of the CDR3 is 11 residues. The DNA for the CDR3 is TGTGCCAGCAGCCTAGCCACTGAAGCTTTCTTT. Protein sequence: CASSLATEAFF.

V and J are TRBV5-1 and TRBJ2-3, with a possible D match to TRBD2 (5 bases). Germline loops: CDR1 SGHRS, CDR2 YFSETQ. CDR3 size: 16 residues. The V and J ends lost 4 bases and 3 bases respectively, with 18 bases between them. The CDR3 DNA reads TGCGCCAGCAGCCCGGGGAAAAATACAGCTACAGATACGCAGTATTTT. This translates into CASSPGKNTATDTQYF.

This clone was counted ten times or more. This chain joins TRBV25-1 and TRBJ2-1; TRBD1 agrees at 7 bases. J gave up 2 bases and V 1 base, and 2 bases lay outside the gene matches. The CDR3 is 15 amino acids. Germline CDR1 MGHDK, CDR2 SYGVNS. CDR3 amino acids: CASSELGGTYNEQFF. The CDR3 bases are TGTGCCAGCAGTGAATTAGGGGGCACCTACAATGAGCAGTTCTTC.

The V gene is TRBV19, the J gene TRBJ1-2; 9 bases align to TRBD1. The CDR3 runs to 14 residues. V lost 6 bases to trimming and J lost 6 bases; unmatched junction nucleotides: 8. Germline V lookup: CDR1 LNHDA, CDR2 SQIVND (reference sequence). CDR3 sequence: CASRQGASLHGYTF. CDR3 DNA: TGTGCCAGTAGACAGGGGGCTTCCCTCCATGGCTACACCTTC.

This sequence joins TRBV7-9 and TRBJ1-2; no clear D gene. Germline V CDR1 and CDR2: SEHNR, FQNEAQ (reference sequence). V shed 4 bases and J shed 8 bases, with 11 bases lying between them. CDR3 length: 12 amino acids. The CDR3 reads CASSSQPGGYTF. The DNA for the CDR3 is TGTGCCAGCAGCTCCCAGCCTGGAGGCTACACCTTC. The full variable domain, its missing parts supplied by reference TRBV7-9 and TRBJ1-2, is DTGVSQNPRHKITKRGQNVTFRCDPISEHNRLYWYRQTLGQGPEFLTYFQNEAQLEKSRLLSDRFSAERPKGSFSTLEIQRTEQGDSAMYLCASSSQPGGYTFGSGTRLTVV.

This clone was counted a few times. The V call is TRBV11-1, the J call TRBJ2-1; 7 bases fit TRBD2. CDR3 length equals 13 residues. Trimming took 4 bases from V and 9 from J; bases not matched to a gene: 6. CDR1 and CDR2 (germline): SGHAT, FQDESV (reference sequence). The CDR3 loop is CASSWERGGEQFF. CDR3 coding DNA: TGTGCCAGCAGCTGGGAGCGGGGAGGTGAGCAGTTCTTC.

The chain recombines TRBV6-1 with TRBJ2-5, with 8 bases that match TRBD1. Looked up from germline, CDR1 is MNHNS and CDR2 is SASEGT. J lost 2 bases, V lost 4 bases, and 0 bases had no gene match. This CDR3 is 13 amino acids long. CDR3 amino acids: CASSGDRQETQYF. CDR3 DNA sequence: TGTGCCAGCAGTGGGGACAGGCAAGAGACCCAGTACTTC.

This clone appeared once. This chain links TRBV18 with TRBJ1-1; weak D call: TRBD1 (5 bases). The CDR3 has 15 residues. Germline assignment: CDR1 KGHSH and CDR2 LQKENI. The V end was cut by 2 bases, the J end by 4 bases, with 14 bases between. This CDR3 reads CASSPTTGTGTEAFF. The CDR3 DNA follows: TGTGCCAGCTCACCAACAACCGGGACGGGCACTGAAGCTTTCTTT.

The V and J genes are TRBV11-2 and TRBJ2-3; D uncertain. This CDR3 is 14 amino acids long. Germline CDR1 SGHAT, CDR2 FQNNGV. The V gene lost 4 bases and the J gene lost 5 bases, with 13 bases spanning the gap. The CDR3 loop reads CASSSRVGQDTQYF. Written as DNA, the CDR3 is TGTGCCAGCAGCTCACGAGTGGGCCAAGATACGCAGTATTTT.

The rearrangement uses TRBV28 and TRBJ1-4; no clear D gene. Looked up from germline, CDR1 is MDHEN and CDR2 is SYDVKM. This CDR3 region has 14 residues. Between the trimmed V and J ends, which lost 2 bases and 2 bases, there was a span of 6 bases. The CDR3: CASSLIRTNEKLFF. The CDR3 DNA reads as TGTGCCAGCAGTTTAATACGGACTAATGAAAAACTGTTTTTT.

This clone was recorded only once. This may be a read error, as it is one base from a much larger clone. The chain employs TRBV6-5 and TRBJ1-5; D uncertain. The CDR3 is 13 residues long. Germline V gives CDR1 MNHEY, CDR2 SVGAGI. Trimming removed 6 bases from V and 0 bases from J, with 6 bases in between. CDR3 in DNA: TGTGCCAGCAGCCCCTTTAGCAATCAGCCCCAGCATTTT. Amino acids: CASSPFSNQPQHF.

This chain joins TRBV12-5 and TRBJ2-2; D unclear. CDR1 and CDR2 from the germline V gene are LGHNT and FRNRAP. V lost 4 bases and J lost 3, with 9 bases in between. The CDR3 totals 14 residues. The CDR3 nucleotides read TGTGCTAGTGGTTCGGGCCGGGACACCGGGGAGCTGTTTTTT. This gives the protein CASGSGRDTGELFF.